A single sample gave rise to the 24 T cell receptor beta chains below, sequenced in a study of Ad26.COV2.S vaccination and SARS-CoV-2 variants. The treatment here: about 20 received Ad26.COV2.S at low or high dose, single or two shots; about five received placebo; per-sample allocation not given. It was on day 63 after the first vaccine or placebo injection that samples were taken. Profiled with immunoSEQ multiplex PCR; TCRdb holds only in-frame clones, not every one. The table records approximately 300,000 clones, over 80% of them present only once. This material consisted of peripheral blood, taken in a trial of Ad26.COV2.S vaccine versus placebo. These receptors were taken from a person aged 18-65 years who received the Ad26.COV2.S COVID-19 vaccine or a placebo.

This chain joins TRBV7-9 and TRBJ2-3; possibly TRBD1 or TRBD2 for D (5 bases each). V gave up 4 bases and J gave up 9 bases, with 11 bases separating them. CDR1 and CDR2 from the germline V gene are SEHNR and FQNEAQ (reference sequence). This CDR3 is built from 12 residues. The chain's CDR3 is CASSSGAGTQYF. The CDR3 DNA reads TGTGCCAGCAGCTCCGGGGCCGGGACGCAGTATTTT.

This chain links TRBV6-1 with TRBJ1-1; 7 nucleotides agree with TRBD1. With 2 bases clipped from V and 9 bases from J, the junction kept 9 bases outside the gene matches. Germline values: CDR1 MNHNS, CDR2 SASEGT. This CDR3 has 14 amino acids. The DNA for the CDR3 is TGTGCCAGCAGTGAATGGAGGGGAAGGGGGCAAGCTTTCTTT. Protein product: CASSEWRGRGQAFF.

V is TRBV7-2 and J is TRBJ1-5, with 8 positions matching TRBD1. CDR3 size: 13 residues. The germline V gene encodes CDR1 SGHTA and CDR2 FQGNSA. Trimming cost V 4 bases and J 7 bases; bases outside gene matches: 3. CDR3 amino acids: CASSSTGGQPQHF. For the CDR3, the DNA is TGTGCCAGCAGCTCTACAGGGGGACAGCCCCAGCATTTT.

The gene calls are TRBV11-2 and TRBJ2-1, with a weak D call TRBD2 (5 bases). Germline V lookup: CDR1 SGHAT, CDR2 FQNNGV. This CDR3 is built from 15 residues. V dropped 1 base and J dropped 8 bases, with 15 bases sitting between them. CDR3: CASSLGKGAEDEQFF. DNA for the CDR3: TGTGCCAGCAGCTTAGGGAAGGGAGCCGAAGATGAGCAGTTCTTC.

A single count supports this clone. The chain employs TRBV15 and TRBJ2-7, with D perhaps being TRBD1 or TRBD2 (5 bases each). Germline V gene data show CDR1 as LNHNV and CDR2 as YYDKDF (reference sequence). The CDR3 has 15 amino acids. Trimming removed 1 base from V and 3 bases from J, with 13 bases in between. This chain's CDR3 is CATSRGGARRYEQYF. CDR3 nucleotides: TGTGCCACCAGCAGAGGAGGGGCGAGACGCTACGAGCAGTACTTC. Full variable domain (remainder filled in from reference TRBV15 and TRBJ2-7): DAMVIQNPRYQVTQFGKPVTLSCSQTLNHNVMYWYQQKSSQAPKLLFHYYDKDFNNEADTPDNFQSRRPNTSFCFLDIRSPGLGDTAMYLCATSRGGARRYEQYFGPGTRLTVT.

The chain employs TRBV3-1 (or the pseudogene TRBV3-2) and TRBJ2-1; D tentatively reads TRBD1 or TRBD2 (5 bases each). V was trimmed by 3 bases and J by 9 bases, leaving 9 bases between them. Germline assignment: CDR1 LGHDT and CDR2 YNNKEL (reference sequence). The CDR3 contains 12 residues. CDR3 in DNA: TGTGCCAGCAGCCAGGGGACGGGTGAGCAGTTCTTC. Translated, it gives CASSQGTGEQFF.

The chain links TRBV6-6 to TRBJ2-1; D possibly uses TRBD1 or TRBD2 (5 bases each). The CDR3 runs 12 residues. CDR1 and CDR2 from the germline V gene are MNHNY and SVGAGI (reference sequence). With 5 bases removed from V and 7 bases from J, the gap between germline ends came to 9 bases. The CDR3 here is CASSPGTNEQFF. The CDR3 DNA reads as TGTGCCAGCAGTCCCGGGACGAATGAGCAGTTCTTC.

This chain uses TRBV19 with TRBJ1-4; D is ambiguous. V was trimmed by 5 bases and J by 0 bases, leaving 7 bases between them. The CDR3 spans 14 residues. Germline lookup yields CDR1 LNHDA and CDR2 SQIVND (reference sequence). The CDR3, as DNA: TGTGCCAGTAGTCCATATGCAACTAATGAAAAACTGTTTTTT. Encoded protein: CASSPYATNEKLFF.

This clone has more than one count but fewer than ten. The chain is built from TRBV7-2 and TRBJ1-2, with D uncertain. Trimming shortened V by 5 bases and J by 8 bases, and 12 bases separated the two germline ends. The CDR3 is made up of 12 amino acids. The germline gives CDR1 SGHTA, CDR2 FQGNSA. DNA of the CDR3: TGTGCCAGCAGCGCAGAACTGAGGGGCTACACCTTC. Its translation is CASSAELRGYTF.

The chain links TRBV5-1 to TRBJ1-2; D uncertain. V dropped 0 bases and J dropped 0 bases, with 6 bases sitting between them. Germline CDR1 SGHRS, CDR2 YFSETQ. CDR3 length equals 14 residues. CDR3 protein: CASSLDFTNYGYTF. The CDR3 DNA follows: TGCGCCAGCAGCTTGGACTTCACTAACTATGGCTACACCTTC.

V and J are TRBV7-2 and TRBJ1-4, with no clear D. This CDR3 has 13 residues. CDR1 is SGHTA, CDR2 FQGNSA, per germline. V was clipped by 5 bases and J by 5 bases, with 9 bases between them. The CDR3 loop is CASSRARNEKLFF. The CDR3 DNA reads TGTGCCAGCAGCCGCGCCCGGAATGAAAAACTGTTTTTT.

This clone has just a few counts. The CDR3 bases are TGCGCCAGCAGCCTGGGACAGGTTTTTGACACCATATATTTT. It codes for CASSLGQVFDTIYF. V is TRBV5-1 and J is TRBJ1-3, with 8 bases lining up with TRBD1. The CDR3 contains 14 residues. V gave up 4 bases and J gave up 8 bases; unmatched junction bases: 8. Germline V gene lookup returns CDR1 SGHRS and CDR2 YFSETQ.

The chain recombines TRBV23-1 with TRBJ2-1; no definite D call. TRBV23-1 is recorded as an ORF, its role being uncertain. The V end lost 0 bases, the J end lost 0 bases, and 12 bases lay between the germline ends. The CDR3 consists of 17 residues. CDR3 sequence reads: CASSQSLSLSSYNEQFF. CDR3 DNA sequence: TGCGCCAGCAGTCAATCTTTATCTCTTAGCTCCTACAATGAGCAGTTCTTC.

This sequence joins TRBV6-6 and TRBJ1-3; D gene unclear. Germline-derived CDR1 and CDR2 are MNHNY and SVGAGI (reference sequence). V was trimmed by 6 bases and J by 2 bases, leaving 17 bases between them. The CDR3 has 16 residues. The chain's CDR3 is CASSYTRTEAGNTIYF. CDR3 bases: TGTGCCAGCAGCTATACTCGAACAGAAGCTGGAAACACCATATATTTT.

The rearrangement links TRBV4-1 to TRBJ1-2; no firm D call. V dropped 4 bases and J dropped 1 base, with 10 bases sitting between them. This CDR3 region has 14 residues. Germline V gene sequence: CDR1 MGHRA, CDR2 YSYEKL. CDR3 DNA: TGCGCCAGCAGCCGGCAGAGGGATAACTATGGCTACACCTTC. It yields the protein CASSRQRDNYGYTF.

The rearrangement uses TRBV5-6 and TRBJ2-7; no firm D call. V was cut by 2 bases and J by 0 bases, with 12 bases left in between. CDR1 and CDR2 from the germline V gene are SGHDT and YYEEEE. This CDR3 comprises 15 residues. The CDR3 sequence: CASSFWARSSYEQYF. The CDR3 DNA reads TGTGCCAGCAGCTTTTGGGCTAGGAGCTCCTACGAGCAGTACTTC.

CDR3 residues: CASSHWTGGRNQPQHF. In DNA form, the CDR3 reads TGTGCCAGCAGCCACTGGACAGGGGGCCGGAATCAGCCCCAGCATTTT. The chain has TRBV5-8 and TRBJ1-5; 11 bases are a match to TRBD1. The trim removed 4 bases at V and 4 bases at J, leaving 7 bases unmatched. This CDR3 has 16 residues. CDR1 and CDR2 from the germline V gene are SGHTS and YDEGEE.

The V and J genes are TRBV5-1 and TRBJ2-2, with 9 bases identical to TRBD1. CDR1 SGHRS and CDR2 YFSETQ come from the germline V gene. This CDR3 spans 16 amino acids. Trimming cost V 0 bases and J 7 bases; bases outside gene matches: 7. CDR3 sequence: CASSLGPGQGSGELFF. As DNA, the CDR3 is TGCGCCAGCAGCTTGGGACCGGGACAGGGTAGCGGGGAGCTGTTTTTT.

This chain joins TRBV5-1 and TRBJ2-5; possible D gene TRBD1, 6 bases. Germline V gene sequence: CDR1 SGHRS, CDR2 YFSETQ. V lost 4 bases and J lost 1, with 11 bases in between. This CDR3 is built from 14 residues. The CDR3 nucleotides read TGCGCCAGCAGCGTGGGGACAATCCAAGAGACCCAGTACTTC. Protein sequence: CASSVGTIQETQYF. The variable domain in full, with the rest retrieved from reference TRBV5-1 and TRBJ2-5, is KAGVTQTPRYLIKTRGQQVTLSCSPISGHRSVSWYQQTPGQGLQFLFEYFSETQRNKGNFPGRFSGRQFSNSRSEMNVSTLELGDSALYLCASSVGTIQETQYFGPGTRLLVL.

This chain links TRBV28 with TRBJ1-2, with TRBD1 matching 10 bases. Germline V gene data show CDR1 as MDHEN and CDR2 as SYDVKM. The CDR3 extends over 15 amino acids. Trimming at V came to 4 bases and at J to 7 bases, leaving 9 bases not matched to a gene. This chain's CDR3 is CASSYSTGGGSGYTF. The CDR3 bases are TGTGCCAGCAGTTATTCGACAGGGGGCGGGAGTGGCTACACCTTC.

The V gene is TRBV6-1, the J gene TRBJ1-1; D may be TRBD1 (6 bases). V was pared by 11 bases and J by 6 bases, with 13 bases between. The CDR3 extends over 11 amino acids. Germline CDR1 reads MNHNS; CDR2 reads SASEGT. CDR3 residues: CAGGGRAEAFF. CDR3 in DNA: TGTGCCGGAGGGGGACGCGCTGAAGCTTTCTTT.

The V gene is TRBV28, the J gene TRBJ1-2; tentative D call: TRBD1 (6 bases). This CDR3 spans 14 amino acids. Germline CDR1 and CDR2: MDHEN and SYDVKM. With 2 bases removed from V and 0 bases from J, the gap between germline ends came to 7 bases. CDR3 coding DNA: TGTGCCAGCAGTTTAACAGGGTCTAACTATGGCTACACCTTC. Translated: CASSLTGSNYGYTF.

The V gene is TRBV5-1, the J gene TRBJ2-2; 7 bases fit TRBD1. Germline V gene sequence: CDR1 SGHRS, CDR2 YFSETQ. This CDR3 comprises 16 residues. Unmatched junction bases numbered 7, after V lost 0 bases and J lost 5 bases. The CDR3 bases are TGCGCCAGCAGCTTGGTAGCAGGGGGATCAACCGGGGAGCTGTTTTTT. It specifies CASSLVAGGSTGELFF.

The chain has TRBV7-9 and TRBJ1-1; D is possibly TRBD1 (6 bases). This CDR3 comprises 12 residues. CDR1 SEHNR and CDR2 FQNEAQ come from the germline V gene (reference sequence). V was trimmed by 8 bases and J by 5 bases, leaving 12 bases between them. CDR3 loop: CASSQGRTEAFF. For the CDR3, the DNA is TGTGCCAGCTCCCAGGGGAGGACTGAAGCTTTCTTT.